This T cell receptor (beta chain) was profiled in a study of blood T cell repertoires in COVID-19. Study summary: The United States, Italy and Spain were the sources of the acute and convalescent COVID-19 samples. PBMCs, B-cell-depleted T cells, or T cells provided the cDNA or gDNA that made up the material.

Per the study methods: Amplification of reference gene primers provided the estimated nucleated cell counts. The assay was immunoSEQ multiplex PCR, and TCRdb's table has in-frame clones only and misses some. V, J and clone size are taken as reported in that table, and D and trimming were inferred from the DNA itself. Among nearly 90,000 clones listed, around 89% were seen once. With V trimmed by 5 bases and J by 4 bases, 19 bases remained unmatched. The V gene's germline CDR1 is SGHTA and CDR2 FQGNSA. The CDR3 consists of 19 residues. This sequence was found in a man between 60 and 75 years old with acute or convalescent COVID-19. V gene TRBV7-2 combines with J gene TRBJ1-5; 8 bases map to TRBD1. Sample: peripheral blood. Here the CDR3 DNA reads TGTGCCAGCAGCCGTTCAGGGGGCTTTCTCCGGGATGGGAATCAGCCCCAGCATTTT. It encodes CASSRSGGFLRDGNQPQHF.